This T cell receptor (beta chain) was captured by sequencing in a study of immune characterization of retroperitoneal liposarcoma. TCRdb passed the PCR reads through MiXCR, listing each CDR3 protein once. The sample has 7,000 or so distinct CDR3 sequences, roughly 29% seen once. This CDR3 spans 18 amino acids. Germline CDR1 is KGHDR and CDR2 is SFDVKD. The V end was cut by 3 bases, the J end by 1 base, with 17 bases between. This rearrangement joins TRBV24-1 to TRBJ2-2; TRBD2 is a possible D gene (6 bases). The receptor's source is a female donor with retroperitoneal liposarcoma. The specimen was tumor tissue. CDR3 nucleotide sequence: TGTGCCACCAGTGATGGCCCTCCGGGGACTGGGAACACCGGGGAGCTGTTTTTT. Protein: CATSDGPPGTGNTGELFF.